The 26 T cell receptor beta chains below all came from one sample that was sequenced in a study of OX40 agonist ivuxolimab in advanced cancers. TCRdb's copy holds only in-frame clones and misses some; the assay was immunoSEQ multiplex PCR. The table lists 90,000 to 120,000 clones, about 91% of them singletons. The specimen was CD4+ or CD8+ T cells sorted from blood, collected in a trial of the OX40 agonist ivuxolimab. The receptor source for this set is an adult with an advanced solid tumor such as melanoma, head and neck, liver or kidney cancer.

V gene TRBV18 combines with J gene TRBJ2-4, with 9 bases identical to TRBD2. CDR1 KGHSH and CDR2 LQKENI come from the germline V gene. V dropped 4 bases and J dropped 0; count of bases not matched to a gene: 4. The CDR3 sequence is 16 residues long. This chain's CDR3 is CASSRSSGEAKNIQYF. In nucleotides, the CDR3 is TGTGCCAGCTCACGTTCTAGCGGGGAAGCCAAAAACATTCAGTACTTC.

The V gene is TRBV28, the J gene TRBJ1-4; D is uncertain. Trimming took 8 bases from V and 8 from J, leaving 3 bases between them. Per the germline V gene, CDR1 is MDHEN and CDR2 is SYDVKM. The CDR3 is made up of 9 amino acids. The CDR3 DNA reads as TGTGCCAGCGGGGAAAAACTGTTTTTT. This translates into CASGEKLFF.

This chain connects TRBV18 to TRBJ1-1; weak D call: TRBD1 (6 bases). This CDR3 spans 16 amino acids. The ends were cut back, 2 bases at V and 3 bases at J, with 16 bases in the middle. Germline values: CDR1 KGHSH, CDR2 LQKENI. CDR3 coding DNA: TGTGCCAGCTCACCATCGCTGAGGGGGAAGGACACTGAAGCTTTCTTT. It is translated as CASSPSLRGKDTEAFF.

CDR3 protein: CASKGLAGPIGTDTQYF. In DNA, the CDR3 is TGTGCCAGCAAGGGACTAGCGGGACCAATCGGAACAGATACGCAGTATTTT. The chain employs TRBV7-2 and TRBJ2-3, with 13 nucleotides matching TRBD2. The germline CDR1 and CDR2 sequences are SGHTA and FQGNSA. With V trimmed by 7 bases and J by 3 bases, 10 bases remained unmatched. CDR3 size: 17 residues.

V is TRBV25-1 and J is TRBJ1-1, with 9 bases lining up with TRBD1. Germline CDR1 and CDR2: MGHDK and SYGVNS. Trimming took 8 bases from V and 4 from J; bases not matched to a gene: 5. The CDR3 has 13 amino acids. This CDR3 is CASGDRAPTEAFF. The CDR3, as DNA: TGTGCCAGCGGGGACAGGGCCCCCACTGAAGCTTTCTTT.

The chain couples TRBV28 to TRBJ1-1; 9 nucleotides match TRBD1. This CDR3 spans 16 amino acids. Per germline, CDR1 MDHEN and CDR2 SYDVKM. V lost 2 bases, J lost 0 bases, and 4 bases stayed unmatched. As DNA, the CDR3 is TGTGCCAGCAGTTTAACCGGGACAGGGCTGAACACTGAAGCTTTCTTT. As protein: CASSLTGTGLNTEAFF.

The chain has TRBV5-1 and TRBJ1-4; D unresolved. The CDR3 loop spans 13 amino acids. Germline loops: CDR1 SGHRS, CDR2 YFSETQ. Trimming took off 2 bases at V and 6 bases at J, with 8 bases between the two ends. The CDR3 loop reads CASSLRPDEKLFF. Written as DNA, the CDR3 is TGCGCCAGCAGCTTACGGCCCGATGAAAAACTGTTTTTT.

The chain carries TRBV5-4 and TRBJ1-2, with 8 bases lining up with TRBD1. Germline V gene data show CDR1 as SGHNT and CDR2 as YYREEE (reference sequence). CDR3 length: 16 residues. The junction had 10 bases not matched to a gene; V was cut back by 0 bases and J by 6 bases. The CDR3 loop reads CASSLEGVRGRNGYTF. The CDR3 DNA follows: TGTGCCAGCAGCTTGGAAGGCGTCAGGGGGCGCAATGGCTACACCTTC.

The CDR3 sequence: CASSPRTSGSAGELFF. The CDR3 DNA follows: TGTGCCAGCAGCCCCCGGACTAGCGGGAGCGCCGGGGAGCTGTTTTTT. This sequence joins TRBV9 and TRBJ2-2, with 13 bases aligning to TRBD2. J lost 6 bases, V lost 4 bases, and 6 bases had no gene match. The CDR3 is 16 amino acids. Germline CDR1 is SGDLS and CDR2 is YYNGEE. Based on the CDR3 plus reference TRBV9 and TRBJ2-2, the full variable domain is DSGVTQTPKHLITATGQRVTLRCSPRSGDLSVYWYQQSLDQGLQFLIQYYNGEERAKGNILERFSAQQFPDLHSELNLSSLELGDSALYFCASSPRTSGSAGELFFGEGSRLTVL.

The CDR3: CAISEATQAGNTEAFF. CDR3 nucleotides: TGTGCCATCAGTGAGGCGACTCAAGCGGGGAACACTGAAGCTTTCTTT. The rearrangement links TRBV10-3 to TRBJ1-1; D gene ambiguous. The CDR3 totals 16 residues. Trimming left V 2 bases short and J 1 base short, with 14 bases between. The germline V gene has CDR1 ENHRY and CDR2 SYGVKD.

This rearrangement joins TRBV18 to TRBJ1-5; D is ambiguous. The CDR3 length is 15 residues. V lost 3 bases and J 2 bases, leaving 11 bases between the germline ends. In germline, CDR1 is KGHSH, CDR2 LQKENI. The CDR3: CASSPPESGNQPQHF. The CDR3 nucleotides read TGTGCCAGCTCACCTCCCGAGAGCGGCAATCAGCCCCAGCATTTT.

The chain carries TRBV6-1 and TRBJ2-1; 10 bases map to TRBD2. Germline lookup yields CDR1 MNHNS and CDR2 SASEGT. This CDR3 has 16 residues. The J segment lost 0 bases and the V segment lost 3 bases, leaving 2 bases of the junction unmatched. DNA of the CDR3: TGTGCCAGCAGTGAGATAGCGGGAGGCTCCTACAATGAGCAGTTCTTC. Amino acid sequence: CASSEIAGGSYNEQFF.

In nucleotides, the CDR3 is TGTGCCAGCAGCCGTTTGTCGCAGGACACCGGGGAGCTGTTTTTT. Its translation: CASSRLSQDTGELFF. The gene calls are TRBV5-6 and TRBJ2-2; D gene ambiguous. Germline lookup yields CDR1 SGHDT and CDR2 YYEEEE. This CDR3 spans 15 amino acids. V lost 4 bases, J lost 3 bases, and 13 bases lay in between.

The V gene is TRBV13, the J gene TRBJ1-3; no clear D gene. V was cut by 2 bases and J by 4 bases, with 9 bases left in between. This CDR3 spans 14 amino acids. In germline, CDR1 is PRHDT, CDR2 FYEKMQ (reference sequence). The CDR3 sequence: CASSLTGKGNTIYF. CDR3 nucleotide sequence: TGTGCCAGCAGCTTAACTGGGAAAGGAAACACCATATATTTT.

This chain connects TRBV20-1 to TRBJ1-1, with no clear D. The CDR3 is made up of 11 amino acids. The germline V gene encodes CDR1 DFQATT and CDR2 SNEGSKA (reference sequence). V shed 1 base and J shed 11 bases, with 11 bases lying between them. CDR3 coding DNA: TGCAGTGCTAGAGGGCTACCTGGGGCTTTCTTT. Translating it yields CSARGLPGAFF.

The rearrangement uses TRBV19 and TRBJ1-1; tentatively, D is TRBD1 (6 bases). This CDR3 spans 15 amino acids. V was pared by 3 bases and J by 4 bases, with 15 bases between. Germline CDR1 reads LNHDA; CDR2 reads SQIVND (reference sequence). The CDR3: CASSIPTGGLTEAFF. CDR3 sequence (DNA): TGTGCCAGTAGTATCCCGACAGGAGGACTCACTGAAGCTTTCTTT.

The CDR3 coding sequence is TGTGCCAGCAGTCTCAGGGACAGAGAGAATGAAAAACTGTTTTTT. Encoded protein: CASSLRDRENEKLFF. The rearrangement links TRBV28 to TRBJ1-4; TRBD1 agrees at 7 bases. Germline V lookup: CDR1 MDHEN, CDR2 SYDVKM. Trimming removed 5 bases from V and 5 bases from J; junction bases left unmatched: 8. The CDR3 has 15 residues.

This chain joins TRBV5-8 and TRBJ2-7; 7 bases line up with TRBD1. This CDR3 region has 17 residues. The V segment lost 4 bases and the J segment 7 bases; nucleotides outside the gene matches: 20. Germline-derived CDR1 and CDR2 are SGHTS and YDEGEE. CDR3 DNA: TGTGCCAGCAGCGTACTCTTGAGTGGACAGGTGGTTAGGGAGCAGTACTTC. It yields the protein CASSVLLSGQVVREQYF.

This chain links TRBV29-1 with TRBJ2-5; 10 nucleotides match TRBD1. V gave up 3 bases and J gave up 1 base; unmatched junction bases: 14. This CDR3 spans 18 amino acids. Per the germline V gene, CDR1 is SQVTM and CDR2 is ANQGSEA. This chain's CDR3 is CSVESGTGAGLSQETQYF. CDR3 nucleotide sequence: TGCAGCGTTGAGTCCGGGACAGGGGCCGGTTTATCCCAAGAGACCCAGTACTTC.

The CDR3 nucleotides read TGTGCCAGCTCAGAGGGCCCTCGGGTTGCCTACGAGCAGTACTTC. Protein product: CASSEGPRVAYEQYF. The chain couples TRBV18 to TRBJ2-7, with D tentatively TRBD2 (5 bases). This CDR3 contains 15 residues. Deletions cut 5 bases from V and 2 bases from J, with 16 bases between. CDR1 KGHSH and CDR2 LQKENI come from the germline V gene.

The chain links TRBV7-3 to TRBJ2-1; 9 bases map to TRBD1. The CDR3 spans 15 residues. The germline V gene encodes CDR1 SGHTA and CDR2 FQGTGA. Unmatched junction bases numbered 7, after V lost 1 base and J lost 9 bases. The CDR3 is CASSLRQGERSEQFF. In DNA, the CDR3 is TGTGCCAGCAGCTTAAGACAGGGGGAAAGAAGTGAGCAGTTCTTC.

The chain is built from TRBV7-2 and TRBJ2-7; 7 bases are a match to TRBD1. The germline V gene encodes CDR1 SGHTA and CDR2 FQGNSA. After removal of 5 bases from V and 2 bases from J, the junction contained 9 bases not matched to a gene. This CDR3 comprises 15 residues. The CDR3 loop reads CASSESRTGTYEQYF. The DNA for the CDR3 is TGTGCCAGCAGCGAATCACGGACAGGTACCTACGAGCAGTACTTC.

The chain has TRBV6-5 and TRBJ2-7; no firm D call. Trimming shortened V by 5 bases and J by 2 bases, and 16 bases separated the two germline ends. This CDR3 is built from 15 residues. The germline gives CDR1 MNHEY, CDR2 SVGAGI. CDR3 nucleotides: TGTGCCAGCAGTCCGGCCTTTTGGGTACCCTACGAGCAGTACTTC. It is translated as CASSPAFWVPYEQYF.

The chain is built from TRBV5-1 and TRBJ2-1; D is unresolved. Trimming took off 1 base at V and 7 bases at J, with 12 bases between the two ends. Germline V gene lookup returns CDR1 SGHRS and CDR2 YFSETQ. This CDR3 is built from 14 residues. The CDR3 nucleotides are TGCGCCAGCAGCTTGATGCCTACCGAGAATGAGCAGTTCTTC. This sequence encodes CASSLMPTENEQFF. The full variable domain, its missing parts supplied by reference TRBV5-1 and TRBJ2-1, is KAGVTQTPRYLIKTRGQQVTLSCSPISGHRSVSWYQQTPGQGLQFLFEYFSETQRNKGNFPGRFSGRQFSNSRSEMNVSTLELGDSALYLCASSLMPTENEQFFGPGTRLTVL.

For the CDR3, the DNA is TGTGCCAGCAGCGCGACAGGGGGTAATTCACCCCTCCACTTT. The encoded protein is CASSATGGNSPLHF. This chain links TRBV9 with TRBJ1-6; 9 bases agree with TRBD1. After removal of 3 bases from V and 6 bases from J, the junction contained 1 base not matched to a gene. The CDR3 runs 14 residues. CDR1 and CDR2 from the germline V gene are SGDLS and YYNGEE. Supplemented by reference TRBV9 and TRBJ1-6, the full variable domain reads DSGVTQTPKHLITATGQRVTLRCSPRSGDLSVYWYQQSLDQGLQFLIQYYNGEERAKGNILERFSAQQFPDLHSELNLSSLELGDSALYFCASSATGGNSPLHFGNGTRLTVT.

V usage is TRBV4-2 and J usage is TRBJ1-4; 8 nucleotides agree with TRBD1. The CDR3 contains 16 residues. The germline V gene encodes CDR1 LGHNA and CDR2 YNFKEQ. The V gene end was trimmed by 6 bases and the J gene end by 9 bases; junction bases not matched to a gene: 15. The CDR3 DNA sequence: TGTGCCAGCAGTCTGCCCTGGGACAGGCTGGGGAAAAAACTGTTTTTT. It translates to CASSLPWDRLGKKLFF.